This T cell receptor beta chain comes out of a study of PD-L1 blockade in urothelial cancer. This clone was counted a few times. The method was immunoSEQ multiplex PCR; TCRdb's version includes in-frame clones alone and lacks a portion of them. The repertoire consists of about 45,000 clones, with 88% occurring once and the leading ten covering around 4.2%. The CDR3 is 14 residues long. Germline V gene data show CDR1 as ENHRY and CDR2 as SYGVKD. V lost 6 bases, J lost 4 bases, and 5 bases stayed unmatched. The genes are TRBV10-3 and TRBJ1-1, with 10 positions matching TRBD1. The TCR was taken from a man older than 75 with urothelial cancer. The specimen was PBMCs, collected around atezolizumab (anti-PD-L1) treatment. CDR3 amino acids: CAIRTGGESTEAFF. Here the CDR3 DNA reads TGTGCCATCAGGACAGGGGGCGAGAGCACTGAAGCTTTCTTT.